The source of this T cell receptor beta chain is a study of cytomegalovirus exposure and HLA in healthy donors. This CDR3 spans 14 amino acids. V lost 7 bases, J lost 3 bases, and 5 bases stayed unmatched. The germline V gene encodes CDR1 MDHEN and CDR2 SYDVKM. Primers: 60 Vbeta forward and 13 Jbeta reverse. Assay: immunoSEQ multiplex PCR; the TCRdb copy retains only in-frame clones and omits some. The table shows some 200,000 clones, with 70% to 85% occurring only once. About this clone itself: Antigen: not known.

Overall study results and limits: A later analysis associated 15,000 to 20,000 TCR beta sequences with HLA alleles at a 0.05 false discovery rate. In a later analysis, V- and J-gene trimming of beta chains associated with a DCLRE1C missense variant, replicated independently. It was taken for granted in presence/absence analyses that sequencing depth across donors was roughly uniform.

The V call is TRBV28, the J call TRBJ2-3, with 9 bases aligning to TRBD1. The origin of this receptor is a man aged 50 or older in good health and CMV-seronegative. Specimen: PBMCs. DNA for the CDR3: TGTGCCAGCACCCCGGGACAGGGAACAGATACGCAGTATTTT. It yields the protein CASTPGQGTDTQYF.